This T cell receptor beta chain was documented in a study of blood T cell repertoires in COVID-19. About the research overall: Acute and convalescent COVID-19 samples came from the United States, Italy and Spain. T cells, B-cell-depleted T cells, or PBMCs supplied cDNA or gDNA.

In the original workflow: Reference gene primer amplification yielded estimated nucleated cell counts. Only in-frame clones appear in the TCRdb table, and some are missing; sequencing was by immunoSEQ multiplex PCR. For V, J and clone size, that table is used; D and trimming come from the DNA. The profile shows some 170,000 clones, approximately 80% of them singletons. Seattle researchers signed up patients amid active infection and tracked them longitudinally. The ends were cut back, 3 bases at V and 1 base at J, with 12 bases in the middle. Looked up from germline, CDR1 is MDHEN and CDR2 is SYDVKM. The CDR3 length is 15 residues.

This receptor was identified in a woman aged 40 to 49 with COVID-19, enrolled during active disease. Sequences were obtained from peripheral blood. This chain uses TRBV28 with TRBJ2-5, with a tentative D call TRBD1 (6 bases). In nucleotides, the CDR3 is TGTGCCAGCAGTTTCCCGGGACAAGTCCAAGAGACCCAGTACTTC. Translating gives CASSFPGQVQETQYF.